The text below deals with one T cell receptor (beta chain). Method: immunoSEQ multiplex PCR; TCRdb's copy keeps in-frame clones and lacks some. The sample shows about 230,000 clones, approximately 84% of them seen only once. This CDR3 is built from 15 residues. Germline CDR1 and CDR2: MNHEY and SVGAGI. The V and J ends lost 5 bases and 0 bases respectively, with 11 bases between them. The sample belongs to a study of blood T cell repertoires in COVID-19. Whole-study context: Sources were T cells, B-cell-depleted T cells, or PBMCs; the material itself was cDNA or gDNA.

The specimen was peripheral blood. This chain connects TRBV6-5 to TRBJ1-3; D possibly corresponds to TRBD1 (6 bases). The TCR originated in a man between 35 and 55 years old with acute or convalescent COVID-19. The CDR3 DNA reads as TGTGCCAGCAGTACGACAGGTTTCTCTGGAAACACCATATATTTT. It translates to CASSTTGFSGNTIYF.